A selection of T cell receptor beta chains follows, all from one sample in a study of regulatory T cells in long-lasting Graves disease. One entry per CDR3 protein results from TCRdb running MiXCR on the multiplex PCR reads. This sample yields about 500,000 distinct CDR3 sequences, of which more than 10% are seen a single time; approximately 9.6% belongs to the top ten. These data were also filed under a second study, of T cells in Graves' hyperthyroidism and ophthalmopathy.

Material: peripheral blood mononuclear cells (PBMCs), obtained at new diagnosis, from a patient treated with antithyroid drugs. These receptors all come from a woman in her twenties or thirties with Graves disease. CDR3s include the opening cysteine and the closing phenylalanine or tryptophan. D genes are given only for firm matches. Size tells how often a clone was seen (once, few, many) or the class of an expanded clone, and some rows leave it out.

j_call clone_size cdr3_length d_call v_call cdr3_nt cdr3_aa
TRBJ2-7 few 18 TRBD2 TRBV6-2/TRBV6-3 TGTGCCAGCAGTTACTCGGCTAGCGGAAGAGGGCAGAAGCGCGAGCAGTACTTC CASSYSASGRGQKREQYF
TRBJ1-4 many 15 - TRBV2 TGTGCCAGCATCAAACAGGGCCTAACTAATGAAAAACTGTTTTTT CASIKQGLTNEKLFF
TRBJ2-7 many 16 TRBD1 TRBV7-3 TGTGCCAGCAGCTTAAAGGGGGGACAGGGAAGAGACGAGCAGTACTTC CASSLKGGQGRDEQYF
TRBJ1-2 many 16 - TRBV11-2 TGTGCCGGCAGCCCACCGAAAGGGGGGGCGATCTATGGCTACACCTTC CAGSPPKGGAIYGYTF
TRBJ2-1 few 15 TRBD2 TRBV19 TGTGCCAGTAGCCCCGGACTAGCGGGATTTAATGAGCAGTTCTTC CASSPGLAGFNEQFF
TRBJ2-7 few 16 - TRBV5-6 TGTGCCAGCAGCTCCCACCTAGCCTCCTTTTCCTACGAGCAGTACTTC CASSSHLASFSYEQYF
TRBJ1-5 - 13 - TRBV20-1 TGCAGTGTTGAGCATGGGGTCGGTCAGCCCCAGCATTTT CSVEHGVGQPQHF
TRBJ2-3 many 16 TRBD1 TRBV27 TGTGCCAGCAGTTCCGGACAGGGGGGACATCCTGATACGCAGTATTTT CASSSGQGGHPDTQYF
TRBJ2-7 few 12 - TRBV6-1 TGTGCCAGCGCCCCTTTCAACTACGAGCAGTACTTC CASAPFNYEQYF
TRBJ2-7 - 16 TRBD2 TRBV3-1 TGTGCCAGCAGCCAAGCTATCCTGCGGGAGCCCAACGAGCAGTACTTC CASSQAILREPNEQYF
TRBJ1-1 many 14 - TRBV6-2/TRBV6-3 TGTGCCAGCAGCCGTAACAGGGATCCCACTGAAGCTTTCTTT CASSRNRDPTEAFF
TRBJ2-3 many 14 - TRBV5-1 TGCGCCAGCAGCATCGGGCTCCTCACAGATACGCAGTATTTT CASSIGLLTDTQYF
TRBJ2-3 many 15 - TRBV27 TGTGCCAGCAGCAGGGGGGGAGTCAGCACAGATACGCAGTATTTT CASSRGGVSTDTQYF
TRBJ1-1 few 16 TRBD1 TRBV19 TGTGCCAGTAGTATAGATCGGCAGGGGGTGAACACTGAAGCTTTCTTT CASSIDRQGVNTEAFF
TRBJ1-1 few 16 - TRBV4-1 TGCGCCAGCAGCCCAGGCATGGTAAGGGGGAGGACTGAAGCTTTCTTT CASSPGMVRGRTEAFF
TRBJ2-1 many 16 - TRBV11-2 TGTGCCAGCAGCTCGTGGGGGGAGTCGTCCTACAATGAGCAGTTCTTC CASSSWGESSYNEQFF
TRBJ2-2 many 15 - TRBV20-1 TGCAGTGCCCCATCACGGCTAATGAACACCGGGGAGCTGTTTTTT CSAPSRLMNTGELFF
TRBJ2-7 many 14 - TRBV4-1 TGCGCCAGCAGCCAAGGAGCAGTCTACTACGAGCAGTACTTC CASSQGAVYYEQYF
TRBJ1-6 many 13 TRBD1 TRBV20-1 TGCAGTGCTAAGGGACAGGAAAATTCACCCCTCCACTTT CSAKGQENSPLHF
TRBJ2-7 many 15 - TRBV11-2 TGTGCCAGCAGCTTAATAAAGGGTCTCACCTACGAGCAGTACTTC CASSLIKGLTYEQYF
TRBJ2-3 many 15 TRBD1 TRBV2 TGTGCCAGCCGAATCCGACAGGGCTTAGTCGATACGCAGTATTTT CASRIRQGLVDTQYF
TRBJ1-6 few 16 - TRBV20-1 TGCAGTGCCCTTCTCCTGGGGTCAGGGTATGATTCACCCCTCCACTTT CSALLLGSGYDSPLHF
TRBJ2-7 many 18 - TRBV7-9 TGTGCCAGCAGCTTAGCTGAGGGTGAGGCACCAAACTTCTACGAGCAGTACTTC CASSLAEGEAPNFYEQYF
TRBJ1-2 many 17 - TRBV28 TGTGCCAGCAGTTTAACCCGGGGGTCGGGTGCTAACTATGGCTACACCTTC CASSLTRGSGANYGYTF
TRBJ2-7 - 14 - TRBV4-2 TGTGCCAGCAGCCAAGATGAGGGGCCCTACGAGCAGTACTTC CASSQDEGPYEQYF
TRBJ2-3 many 15 TRBD2 TRBV28 TGTGCCAGCAGTTTAAGCGGGAGGGCCGTAGATACGCAGTATTTT CASSLSGRAVDTQYF
TRBJ1-1 many 12 - TRBV19 TGTGCCAGTCGTGATACAGGGAGTTTGGCTTTCTTT CASRDTGSLAFF
TRBJ2-3 many 14 - TRBV7-2 TGTGCCAGCAGCTTAGTCGGGGCTCCAGATACGCAGTATTTT CASSLVGAPDTQYF
TRBJ1-4 many 16 - TRBV3-1 TGTGCCAGCAGCCGAAGATTGACTCGTGGAAATGAAAAACTGTTTTTT CASSRRLTRGNEKLFF
TRBJ2-5 - 13 - TRBV30 TGTGCCTGGAGTCCGACAGGGAGGGAGACCCAGTACTTC CAWSPTGRETQYF
TRBJ1-2 many 16 TRBD1 TRBV27 TGTGCCAGCAGTGGGAACAGGGGCGGGGTAATCTATGGCTACACCTTC CASSGNRGGVIYGYTF
TRBJ1-5 few 16 - TRBV19 TGTGCCAGTAGTATATTCTGGTCATTTAGCAATCAGCCCCAGCATTTT CASSIFWSFSNQPQHF
TRBJ1-5 many 13 - TRBV12-3/TRBV12-4 TGTGCCAGCAGTTTAAAGGGTAATCAGCCCCAGCATTTT CASSLKGNQPQHF
TRBJ2-7 many 16 - TRBV28 TGTGCCAGCAGTCCCGCCATAGGCAGTGTATACTACGAGCAGTACTTC CASSPAIGSVYYEQYF
TRBJ2-1 many 19 TRBD1 TRBV24-1 TGTGCCACCAGTGATCCCGGTAGGGACAGACAGAGCTCCTACAATGAGCAGTTCTTC CATSDPGRDRQSSYNEQFF
TRBJ1-2 many 13 TRBD1 TRBV12-3/TRBV12-4 TGTGCCAGCAGTTTCCTCAGGGGGGGTGGCTACACCTTC CASSFLRGGGYTF
TRBJ2-3 many 11 - TRBV7-2 TGTGCCAGCAAACAGACAGACACGCAGTATTTT CASKQTDTQYF
TRBJ2-1 many 13 - TRBV2 TGTGCCAGCCGGGCGGGACCCTACAATGAGCAGTTCTTC CASRAGPYNEQFF
TRBJ1-1 many 14 - TRBV3-1 TGTGCCAGCAGCCAACCGGACAGTTCCGTCAAAGCTTTCTTT CASSQPDSSVKAFF
TRBJ2-2 few 14 TRBD2 TRBV20-1 TGCAGTGCTACTAGCGGCCAGGGATCCGGGGAGCTGTTTTTT CSATSGQGSGELFF
TRBJ2-1 many 16 - TRBV19 TGTGCCAGTAGCACTTACAGGGGGGGTATTAACAATGAGCAGTTCTTC CASSTYRGGINNEQFF
TRBJ2-3 few 16 TRBD1 TRBV13 TGTGCCAGCAGCATAGTACAGGGGGCTGTCACAGATACGCAGTATTTT CASSIVQGAVTDTQYF
TRBJ1-3 many 15 - TRBV30 TGTGCCTGGAGGCCCGGGATCATCTCTGGAAACACCATATATTTT CAWRPGIISGNTIYF
TRBJ2-7 few 15 - TRBV18 TGTGCCAGCTCACCACCGGGACGGGGCTCCTACGAGCAGTACTTC CASSPPGRGSYEQYF
TRBJ1-5 many 18 - TRBV28 TGTGCCAGCAGTTTTCCGACTGCAGGGTCCTATAGCAATCAGCCCCAGCATTTT CASSFPTAGSYSNQPQHF
TRBJ2-1 - 16 - TRBV6-4 TGTGCCAGCAGTGCCTCAGGGGGGCCCTCCTACAATGAGCAGTTCTTC CASSASGGPSYNEQFF
TRBJ1-1 few 15 - TRBV4-1 TGCGCCAGCAGCCAACCTGGCTCAGGGAACACTGAAGCTTTCTTT CASSQPGSGNTEAFF
TRBJ1-2 many 13 - TRBV2 TGTGCCAGCAGTGCACAGGAACATTATGGCTACACCTTC CASSAQEHYGYTF
TRBJ2-5 many 16 - TRBV7-8 TGTGCCAGCAGCTTAGCGCGGGGAGCGGGCCAAGAGACCCAGTACTTC CASSLARGAGQETQYF